This entry describes one T cell receptor beta chain. This specimen comes from a study of blood T cell repertoires in COVID-19. Across the study: T cells, B-cell-depleted T cells, or PBMCs supplied cDNA or gDNA.

The junction had 5 bases not matched to a gene; V was cut back by 3 bases and J by 4 bases. Germline V gene data show CDR1 as SGHRS and CDR2 as YFSETQ. This CDR3 has 17 residues. Repertoires were generated with immunoSEQ multiplex PCR, while TCRdb's copy carries only in-frame clones and drops some. The sample gives some 140,000 clones, more than 85% of which show up once; around 20% is in the top ten. The V and J genes are TRBV5-1 and TRBJ2-6, with 12 nucleotides matching TRBD1. This receptor was taken from a middle-aged man with active or convalescent COVID-19. Sequencing was carried out using peripheral blood. The CDR3 here is CASSWGQGASGANVLTF. For the CDR3, the DNA is TGCGCCAGCAGCTGGGGACAGGGGGCGTCAGGGGCCAACGTCCTGACTTTC.